The 26 T cell receptor beta chains listed next were all sequenced from one sample in a study of CD8 T cells in ankylosing spondylitis. TCRdb called the 5' RACE reads again in MiXCR, with one record for every CDR3 protein. The data show some 200,000 distinct CDR3 sequences, more than 10% seen once. What was sequenced was blood, either unsorted or a sorted T cell fraction (not recorded which). The receptor source for this set is a male donor with ankylosing spondylitis or in good health (not recorded which).

This clonotype turned up a few times. The V call is TRBV3-1, the J call TRBJ2-7; 12 nucleotides line up with TRBD1. The CDR3 is 14 residues long. Germline CDR1 is LGHDT and CDR2 is YNNKEL (reference sequence). V was clipped by 7 bases and J by 7 bases; unmatched bases: 8. This chain's CDR3 is CASTSGTGGVEQYF. CDR3 bases: TGTGCCAGCACCTCCGGGACAGGGGGCGTGGAGCAGTACTTC.

This rearrangement joins TRBV20-1 to TRBJ2-7; D is unclear. Germline V CDR1 and CDR2: DFQATT, SNEGSKA (reference sequence). This CDR3 is built from 13 residues. V lost 1 base, J lost 0 bases, and 7 bases lay in between. CDR3 residues: CSARGSYSYEQYF. The CDR3 DNA reads as TGCAGTGCTAGAGGGAGTTACTCCTACGAGCAGTACTTC.

The chain recombines TRBV4-1 with TRBJ1-6; maybe TRBD1 (6 bases). Trimming took 0 bases from V and 5 from J, leaving 11 bases between them. Germline CDR1 is MGHRA and CDR2 is YSYEKL. The CDR3 is 16 amino acids. DNA of the CDR3: TGCGCCAGCAGCCAAGAGTGGACAGCTGATAATTCACCCCTCCACTTT. The encoded protein is CASSQEWTADNSPLHF.

As regards this clonotype: This may arise from a read error, as a much more abundant clone is one base away. V and J are TRBV27 and TRBJ2-7; a weak D match, TRBD2 (6 bases). CDR1 MNHEY and CDR2 SMNVEV come from the germline V gene (reference sequence). V lost 6 bases, J lost 0 bases, and 15 bases lay in between. This CDR3 contains 15 residues. CDR3 sequence: CASSPSGDFSYEQYF. The CDR3 region has the DNA TGTGCCAGCAGCCCCTCGGGGGACTTCTCCTACGAGCAGTACTTC.

This clonotype occurred many times. The chain couples TRBV5-6 to TRBJ1-2; no clear D gene. V was cut by 4 bases and J by 4 bases, with 20 bases left in between. Germline lookup yields CDR1 SGHDT and CDR2 YYEEEE. The CDR3 sequence is 16 residues long. This CDR3 reads CASSPREKQPIYGYTF. CDR3 sequence (DNA): TGTGCCAGCAGCCCAAGGGAGAAACAGCCGATCTATGGCTACACCTTC.

This clonotype was counted a few times. The V and J genes are TRBV5-1 and TRBJ2-7; 7 nucleotides agree with TRBD1. The CDR3 runs to 15 residues. V lost 1 base to trimming and J lost 5 bases; unmatched junction nucleotides: 9. CDR1 is SGHRS and CDR2 is YFSETQ in the germline V gene. The CDR3 DNA is TGCGCCAGCAGCTTGAGGGCAGGGGGAATAGACGAGCAGTACTTC. Translated: CASSLRAGGIDEQYF.

This clonotype has ten or more counts. The J gene is TRBJ2-2, the V gene TRBV4-1; no clear D. The ends were cut back, 2 bases at V and 9 bases at J, with 4 bases in the middle. Germline CDR1 and CDR2: MGHRA and YSYEKL. CDR3 length equals 11 residues. In DNA, the CDR3 is TGCGCCAGCAGCCAAAATTGGGAGCTGTTTTTT. This encodes CASSQNWELFF.

Ten or more counts support this clonotype. The chain has TRBV20-1 and TRBJ1-3, with 9 bases aligning to TRBD1. Germline lookup yields CDR1 DFQATT and CDR2 SNEGSKA (reference sequence). V lost 1 base, J lost 4 bases, and 8 bases stayed unmatched. The CDR3 sequence is 16 residues long. The CDR3 DNA reads as TGCAGTGCTAGAGTACAGGGGGCGCTGGTCGGAAACACCATATATTTT. Translation: CSARVQGALVGNTIYF.

The rearrangement uses TRBV25-1 and TRBJ1-2; TRBD1 aligns across 7 bases. CDR3 length: 13 amino acids. With 6 bases clipped from V and 9 bases from J, the junction kept 10 bases outside the gene matches. CDR1 and CDR2 from the germline V gene are MGHDK and SYGVNS. The CDR3 reads CASSSGQDVSYTF. CDR3 in DNA: TGTGCCAGCAGCTCTGGACAGGATGTGAGCTACACCTTC.

The chain joins TRBV20-1 to TRBJ2-7; the match to TRBD2 covers 11 bases. The CDR3 contains 15 residues. The J segment lost 4 bases and the V segment lost 3 bases, leaving 8 bases of the junction unmatched. The germline gives CDR1 DFQATT, CDR2 SNEGSKA (reference sequence). The CDR3 reads CSARGGLAEFYEQYF. CDR3 sequence (DNA): TGCAGTGCTAGGGGGGGACTAGCGGAATTTTACGAGCAGTACTTC.

The V and J genes are TRBV20-1 and TRBJ2-2, with 8 bases that match TRBD2. Per germline, CDR1 DFQATT and CDR2 SNEGSKA (reference sequence). The V gene end was trimmed by 3 bases and the J gene end by 3 bases; junction bases not matched to a gene: 0. The CDR3 spans 13 residues. The CDR3 loop is CSASGRDTGELFF. The CDR3 DNA reads as TGCAGTGCTAGCGGGAGGGACACCGGGGAGCTGTTTTTT.

The V gene is TRBV15, the J gene TRBJ2-1, with TRBD1 identical over 8 bases. J was trimmed by 2 bases and V by 8 bases; bases with no gene match: 11. CDR3 length equals 16 residues. The V gene's germline CDR1 is LNHNV and CDR2 YYDKDF (reference sequence). CDR3 DNA: TGTGCCACCGGAGAGAGGACAGGGTATCCCTACAATGAGCAGTTCTTC. This encodes CATGERTGYPYNEQFF.

The CDR3 bases are TGCGCCAGCAGCCCCGGGACTCTCTCCTACGAGCAGTACTTC. It specifies CASSPGTLSYEQYF. The chain carries TRBV5-1 and TRBJ2-7; D possibly corresponds to TRBD2 (6 bases). The germline V gene encodes CDR1 SGHRS and CDR2 YFSETQ. The CDR3 loop spans 14 amino acids. The ends were cut back, 4 bases at V and 0 bases at J, with 11 bases in the middle.

As concerns this clonotype: The junction shows a germline mismatch at one end, possibly a read error. The chain employs TRBV4-1 and TRBJ2-7; D might be TRBD2 (5 bases). Germline V gene data show CDR1 as MGHRA and CDR2 as YSYEKL. The CDR3 runs 15 residues. The CDR3, as DNA: TGCGCCAGCAGTCAAGGGCGGGCAGCAACCTACGAGCAGTACTTC. This codes for CASSQGRAATYEQYF.

In this sample, this clonotype turned up a few times. This chain joins TRBV5-1 and TRBJ1-5; D is ambiguous. This CDR3 contains 15 residues. V lost 0 bases and J lost 3, with 10 bases in between. Looked up from germline, CDR1 is SGHRS and CDR2 is YFSETQ. CDR3 region: CASSLGELNNQPQHF. The CDR3 nucleotides are TGCGCCAGCAGCTTGGGGGAACTGAACAATCAGCCCCAGCATTTT.

The chain links TRBV30 to TRBJ1-1, with TRBD1 matching 8 bases. Germline CDR1 and CDR2: GTSNPN and SVGIG (reference sequence). V was pared by 1 base and J by 5 bases, with 6 bases of the junction left unmatched. The CDR3 runs to 14 residues. Here the CDR3 DNA reads TGTGCCTGGAGTGCCGGACAGGGATCGACTGAAGCTTTCTTT. Translated, it gives CAWSAGQGSTEAFF.

In this sample, this clonotype turned up a few times. The J gene is TRBJ2-5, the V gene TRBV7-9; 8 nucleotides align to TRBD1. CDR3 length: 15 residues. The junction had 10 bases not matched to a gene; V was cut back by 5 bases and J by 5 bases. Germline CDR1 SEHNR, CDR2 FQNEAQ (reference sequence). The CDR3 DNA reads as TGTGCCAGCAGCCCTCTTGGACAGGGTTACGAGACCCAGTACTTC. Amino acid sequence: CASSPLGQGYETQYF.

Only one count was recorded for this clonotype. The chain combines TRBV2 with TRBJ2-7; 9 bases align to TRBD1. Per germline, CDR1 SNHLY and CDR2 FYNNEI. The CDR3 extends over 13 amino acids. V lost 11 bases, J lost 5 bases, and 10 bases stayed unmatched. CDR3 residues: CAGLPGQGHEQYF. The CDR3 DNA follows: TGTGCCGGTCTGCCGGGACAGGGCCACGAGCAGTACTTC.

Only a few counts were recorded for this clonotype. CDR3 residues: CAISEFRDLGEAFF. The CDR3, as DNA: TGTGCCATCAGTGAGTTTCGGGACCTCGGGGAAGCTTTCTTT. The chain couples TRBV10-3 to TRBJ1-1; TRBD1 might be the D (5 bases). The CDR3 extends over 14 amino acids. From germline, CDR1 is ENHRY and CDR2 SYGVKD. V dropped 1 base and J dropped 8 bases, with 14 bases sitting between them.

The chain combines TRBV20-1 with TRBJ2-3; TRBD2 matches 7 bases. The germline V gene encodes CDR1 DFQATT and CDR2 SNEGSKA (reference sequence). This CDR3 region has 15 residues. V lost 0 bases to trimming and J lost 2 bases; unmatched junction nucleotides: 5. CDR3 sequence: CSARDRGDVTDTQYF. The CDR3 coding sequence is TGCAGTGCTAGAGATCGGGGGGACGTCACAGATACGCAGTATTTT.

This clonotype showed up just a few times. This sequence joins TRBV7-8 and TRBJ2-1; D unclear. V shed 0 bases and J shed 2 bases, with 20 bases lying between them. The germline CDR1 and CDR2 sequences are SGHVS and FQNEAQ. The CDR3 contains 19 residues. In DNA form, the CDR3 reads TGTGCCAGCAGCTTAGCGCGTGGGCGTGAGTCAGGCCCCTACAATGAGCAGTTCTTC. Its protein is CASSLARGRESGPYNEQFF.

The chain joins TRBV12-3 or TRBV12-4 to TRBJ1-2; the D gene is possibly TRBD1 (5 bases). This CDR3 spans 14 amino acids. Trimming took 1 base from V and 5 from J, leaving 11 bases between them. The DNA for the CDR3 is TGTGCCAGCAGTTTAGGCCGGGGGTCTTATGGCTACACCTTC. Its translation: CASSLGRGSYGYTF.

The J gene is TRBJ2-5, the V gene TRBV7-9; D is uncertain. Trimming took 4 bases from V and 4 from J, leaving 13 bases between them. The CDR3 runs to 14 residues. The germline V gene has CDR1 SEHNR and CDR2 FQNEAQ (reference sequence). CDR3 sequence reads: CASSSVNLGETQYF. CDR3 DNA sequence: TGTGCCAGCAGCTCTGTTAACTTGGGAGAGACCCAGTACTTC.

In this sample, this clonotype turned up many times. The chain links TRBV11-2 to TRBJ1-1; a weak D match, TRBD1 (5 bases). CDR3 length: 13 residues. Trimming shortened V by 4 bases and J by 6 bases, and 12 bases separated the two germline ends. The V gene's germline CDR1 is SGHAT and CDR2 FQNNGV. In DNA form, the CDR3 reads TGTGCCAGCAGCTCCAGCCAGGGCGCTGAAGCTTTCTTT. Translating it yields CASSSSQGAEAFF.

The gene calls are TRBV12-3 or TRBV12-4 and TRBJ1-2; TRBD1 matches 7 bases. This CDR3 comprises 14 residues. Germline trimming cut 2 bases from V and 4 bases from J; bases unmatched to any gene: 4. Here the CDR3 reads CASSLRGQGYGYTF. As DNA, the CDR3 is TGTGCCAGCAGTTTAAGGGGGCAGGGCTATGGCTACACCTTC.

V usage is TRBV25-1 and J usage is TRBJ1-6; 8 nucleotides line up with TRBD1. Germline values: CDR1 MGHDK, CDR2 SYGVNS. V lost 8 bases and J lost 8; bases outside the gene matches: 5. This CDR3 is 13 amino acids long. CDR3 amino acids: CASGDRGDSPLHF. As DNA, the CDR3 is TGTGCCAGCGGCGACAGGGGTGATTCACCCCTCCACTTT.